This entry describes one T cell receptor beta chain. The germline V gene encodes CDR1 SNHLY and CDR2 FYNNEI. The CDR3 loop spans 14 amino acids. V was cut by 4 bases and J by 4 bases, with 10 bases left in between. Original data processing: Using reference gene primer amplification, nucleated cell counts were estimated. TCRdb's table, derived via immunoSEQ multiplex PCR, lists solely in-frame clones and lacks some. V, J and clone size are taken as reported in that table, and D and trimming were inferred from the DNA itself. In the table there are over 100,000 clones, 90% of which are singletons. The data are from a study of blood T cell repertoires in COVID-19. Background on the study: PBMCs, B-cell-depleted T cells, or T cells provided the cDNA or gDNA that made up the material.

This sequence was found in a human donor in a cohort sampled during active COVID-19. Sequencing was performed on peripheral blood. The V call is TRBV2, the J call TRBJ2-2; TRBD1 is a possible D gene (7 bases). The DNA of the CDR3 is TGTGCCAGCAGTGGACAGGGAGGCACCGGGGAGCTGTTTTTT. Its translation is CASSGQGGTGELFF. Full variable domain (missing parts from reference TRBV2 and TRBJ2-2): EPEVTQTPSHQVTQMGQEVILRCVPISNHLYFYWYRQILGQKVEFLVSFYNNEISEKSEIFDDQFSVERPDGSNFTLKIRSTKLEDSAMYFCASSGQGGTGELFFGEGSRLTVL.